This T cell receptor gamma chain was captured by sequencing in a study of gamma delta lymphoproliferative disorders and STAT genes. The length of the CDR3 is 13 residues. The V and J ends lost 0 bases and 13 bases, in that order; junction bases with no gene match: 8. Germline values: CDR1 EGSNGY, CDR2 YDSYNSKV. TCRdb made new clone calls on the multiplex PCR reads using CATT. The profile shows approximately 2,000 gamma-chain clones, 7% of them singletons. Genomic DNA from isolated PBMCs served as the sequencing template. This clone qualifies as medium-sized. This sequence was found in a human donor with gamma-delta T-cell large granular lymphocyte leukemia. Sequencing was performed on blood. V is TRGV2 and J is TRGJP2. Because TCRdb records no J gene, it was assigned here through a match of the DNA to germline. The CDR3 loop is CATWDGRGEIKTF. DNA for the CDR3: TGTGCCACCTGGGACGGGCGTGGGGAGATCAAGACGTTT.